This TCR beta chain was obtained from a study of cytomegalovirus exposure and HLA in healthy donors. Vbeta (60) and Jbeta (13) primers were used in the PCR. Sequencing was performed with immunoSEQ multiplex PCR; in TCRdb, only in-frame clones are kept and a portion is missing. The data show under 130,000 clones, with about 78% seen just once and under 1.5% held by the top ten. V lost 0 bases to trimming and J lost 4 bases, with 8 bases between them. Germline V lookup: CDR1 SGHNT, CDR2 YYREEE (reference sequence). This CDR3 is 15 amino acids long. This TCR was recovered from a man younger than 45 in good health and CMV-seronegative. V and J are TRBV5-4 and TRBJ2-6; D is uncertain. The sequencing sample was made of PBMCs. The CDR3 region is CASSLESTGANVLTF. The CDR3 DNA sequence: TGTGCCAGCAGCTTGGAGAGTACGGGGGCCAACGTCCTGACTTTC. The whole variable domain, filled in from reference TRBV5-4 and TRBJ2-6, reads ETGVTQSPTHLIKTRGQQVTLRCSSQSGHNTVSWYQQALGQGPQFIFQYYREEENGRGNFPPRFSGLQFPNYSSELNVNALELDDSALYLCASSLESTGANVLTFGAGSRLTVL.